A single sample gave rise to the 6 T cell receptor beta chains below, sequenced in a study of T cells in Graves' hyperthyroidism and ophthalmopathy. From RNA transcripts, TCR beta CDR3 regions were amplified. With the HTBI primer set, the TCR CDR3 went through a first round of RT-PCR. TCRdb re-derived calls from the multiplex PCR reads in MiXCR, one entry per CDR3 protein. The table lists hundreds of thousands of distinct CDR3 sequences, more than 30% of them singletons, with 8.9% in the top ten. Sequenced sample: blood. The origin of the receptors is a man between 18 and 35 years old with Graves' hyperthyroidism.

This clonotype was counted once. J is TRBJ1-3 and V is TRBV7-8, with TRBD1 as a possible D gene (5 bases). The V end lost 5 bases, the J end lost 7 bases, and 15 bases lay between the germline ends. The CDR3 is 14 residues long. Looked up from germline, CDR1 is SGHVS and CDR2 is FQNEAQ. CDR3 loop: CASSQWGIGNTIYF. CDR3 coding DNA: TGTGCCAGCAGCCAATGGGGCATTGGGAACACCATATATTTT.

This clonotype was counted at least ten times. V gene TRBV12-3 or TRBV12-4 combines with J gene TRBJ2-5, with 7 bases fitting TRBD1. J lost 1 base, V lost 6 bases, and 2 bases had no gene match. This CDR3 has 13 residues. In DNA, the CDR3 is TGTGCCAGCAGGACAGGGACCCAAGAGACCCAGTACTTC. It is translated as CASRTGTQETQYF.

V and J are TRBV2 and TRBJ2-5; a weak D match, TRBD2 (6 bases). CDR3 length equals 15 residues. Germline CDR1 reads SNHLY; CDR2 reads FYNNEI. Trimming pared 4 bases from V and 1 base from J, leaving 13 bases between. The CDR3 loop reads CASSAQRAPQETQYF. The CDR3 region has the DNA TGTGCCAGCAGTGCTCAGCGGGCACCCCAAGAGACCCAGTACTTC.

This chain joins TRBV25-1 and TRBJ1-1; D is uncertain. The germline gives CDR1 MGHDK, CDR2 SYGVNS. V dropped 8 bases and J dropped 5 bases, with 24 bases sitting between them. The CDR3 runs 16 residues. The CDR3: CASRTHEGLGETEAFF. CDR3 sequence (DNA): TGTGCCAGCCGTACCCACGAGGGCTTGGGTGAAACTGAAGCTTTCTTT.

The chain combines TRBV25-1 with TRBJ1-1; D is possibly TRBD1 (5 bases). The germline V gene has CDR1 MGHDK and CDR2 SYGVNS. This CDR3 has 17 amino acids. V lost 4 bases and J 3 bases, leaving 21 bases between the germline ends. The CDR3 region has the DNA TGTGCCAGCAGTGCTAGGGACTCCGGGACGACCGACACTGAAGCTTTCTTT. Protein product: CASSARDSGTTDTEAFF.

This clonotype was counted between two and nine times. The chain recombines TRBV12-3 or TRBV12-4 with TRBJ1-5; TRBD1 matches at 10 bases. This CDR3 is built from 15 residues. After removal of 1 base from V and 9 bases from J, the junction contained 6 bases not matched to a gene. CDR3 sequence (DNA): TGTGCCAGCAGTTTAGGGGACAGGGGCCTTCCGCCCCAGCATTTT. This gives the protein CASSLGDRGLPPQHF.